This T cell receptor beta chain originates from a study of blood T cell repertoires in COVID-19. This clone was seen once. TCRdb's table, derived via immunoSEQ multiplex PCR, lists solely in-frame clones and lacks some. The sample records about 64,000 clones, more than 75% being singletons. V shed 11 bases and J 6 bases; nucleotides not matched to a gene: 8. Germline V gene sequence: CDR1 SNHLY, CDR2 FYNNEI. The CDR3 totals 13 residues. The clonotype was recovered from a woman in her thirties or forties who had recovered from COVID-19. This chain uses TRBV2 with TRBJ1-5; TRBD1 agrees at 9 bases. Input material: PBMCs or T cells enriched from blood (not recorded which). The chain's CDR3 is CAGLGQGGQPQHF. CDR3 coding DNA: TGTGCCGGCCTGGGACAGGGAGGTCAGCCCCAGCATTTT. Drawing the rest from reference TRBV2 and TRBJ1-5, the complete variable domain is EPEVTQTPSHQVTQMGQEVILRCVPISNHLYFYWYRQILGQKVEFLVSFYNNEISEKSEIFDDQFSVERPDGSNFTLKIRSTKLEDSAMYFCAGLGQGGQPQHFGDGTRLSIL.